This T cell receptor beta chain was found in a study of blood T cell repertoires in COVID-19. Germline V gene data show CDR1 as ENHRY and CDR2 as SYGVKD. V shed 6 bases and J shed 2 bases, with 13 bases lying between them. This CDR3 is built from 14 residues. Original processing notes: Quantification of nucleated cells was approximated via reference gene primer amplification. TCRdb keeps only in-frame clones here, not all; method: immunoSEQ multiplex PCR. V and J calls and clone size are as listed in that table; D and trimming were resolved from the DNA. The data hold around 52,000 clones, with more than 70% observed a single time.

The sequenced sample was peripheral blood. The V and J genes are TRBV10-3 and TRBJ2-5; D might be TRBD2 (5 bases). The source is a woman older than 75 with acute or convalescent COVID-19. The CDR3: CAIRPQLGQETQYF. The CDR3 DNA sequence: TGTGCCATCAGACCTCAACTAGGGCAAGAGACCCAGTACTTC.